This passage covers 15 T cell receptor beta chains from one sample sequenced in a study of post-analysis software for immune sequencing data. Unique molecular identifiers featured in each of the TCR beta cDNA libraries. One entry per CDR3 protein results from TCRdb running MiXCR on the PCR reads. The table records around 150,000 distinct CDR3 sequences, roughly 35% of them present only once. Here the sequenced sample was blood, taken after autologous hematopoietic stem cell transplantation. These receptors all come from a girl aged 10-17 years with multiple sclerosis.

The chain joins TRBV29-1 to TRBJ2-1; TRBD2 matches 12 bases. This CDR3 spans 18 amino acids. Germline CDR1 and CDR2: SQVTM and ANQGSEA. The V segment lost 6 bases and the J segment 8 bases; nucleotides outside the gene matches: 20. In DNA form, the CDR3 reads TGCAGCGTCGGAATCGCTAGCGGGAGGGTTAATGGTTATCATGAGCAGTTCTTC. Translation gives CSVGIASGRVNGYHEQFF.

The chain employs TRBV28 and TRBJ1-5, with 8 bases matching TRBD1. After removal of 4 bases from V and 0 bases from J, the junction contained 2 bases not matched to a gene. The CDR3 sequence is 15 residues long. Germline V gene sequence: CDR1 MDHEN, CDR2 SYDVKM. The CDR3 DNA reads TGTGCCAGCAGTTGGACAGGGTATAGCAATCAGCCCCAGCATTTT. Translated, it gives CASSWTGYSNQPQHF.

Written as DNA, the CDR3 is TGCAGTGCTGGGGGACGAGGGAAAACTAACTATGGCTACACCTTC. Protein: CSAGGRGKTNYGYTF. The chain links TRBV20-1 to TRBJ1-2, with D perhaps matching TRBD1 (5 bases). The CDR3 runs to 15 residues. V was shortened by 5 bases and J by 0 bases, with 16 bases between the two germline ends. From germline, CDR1 is DFQATT and CDR2 SNEGSKA (reference sequence).

The chain joins TRBV7-8 to TRBJ2-4; D unclear. Trimming stripped 1 base from V and 0 bases from J, with 13 bases between. Per germline, CDR1 SGHVS and CDR2 FQNEAQ. The CDR3 has 17 residues. The CDR3 sequence: CASSLERWELAKNIQYF. The CDR3, as DNA: TGTGCCAGCAGCTTAGAACGTTGGGAACTAGCCAAAAACATTCAGTACTTC.

The sample holds a few counts of this clonotype. V gene TRBV27 combines with J gene TRBJ2-1, with D maybe TRBD2 (6 bases). The ends were cut back, 6 bases at V and 3 bases at J, with 18 bases in the middle. Germline CDR1 and CDR2: MNHEY and SMNVEV (reference sequence). This CDR3 spans 16 amino acids. CDR3 sequence: CASRPRLGDFYNEQFF. The CDR3 coding sequence is TGTGCCAGCAGACCCCGTTTGGGGGACTTCTACAATGAGCAGTTCTTC.

This clonotype was recorded at least ten times. The chain joins TRBV6-6 to TRBJ2-7; TRBD1 matches at 10 bases. This CDR3 has 14 amino acids. With V trimmed by 6 bases and J by 5 bases, 7 bases remained unmatched. Germline V gives CDR1 MNHNY, CDR2 SVGAGI (reference sequence). Written as DNA, the CDR3 is TGTGCCAGCAGCTCTGACGGACAGGGGGACGAGCAGTACTTC. Translated, it gives CASSSDGQGDEQYF.

V gene TRBV27 combines with J gene TRBJ1-5; no clear D. This CDR3 comprises 13 residues. V lost 8 bases and J 5 bases, leaving 13 bases between the germline ends. Germline CDR1 and CDR2: MNHEY and SMNVEV (reference sequence). In nucleotides, the CDR3 is TGTGCCAGCTCCCTCGCCTCCTATCAGCCCCAGCATTTT. It translates to CASSLASYQPQHF.

Remarks on this clonotype: This may be a read error: a much more frequent sequence differs by one nucleotide. This chain uses TRBV7-6 with TRBJ2-1, with D possibly matching TRBD2 (5 bases). The CDR3 sequence is 14 residues long. CDR1 is SGHVS and CDR2 is FNYEAQ in the germline V gene. CDR3: CTSSLALGYNEQFF. The CDR3 coding sequence is TGTACCAGCAGCTTAGCGCTGGGCTACAATGAGCAGTTCTTC.

The chain uses TRBV29-1 and TRBJ1-3; perhaps TRBD1 as D (5 bases). The CDR3 length is 13 residues. Trimming took 7 bases from V and 0 from J, leaving 10 bases between them. Germline V CDR1 and CDR2: SQVTM, ANQGSEA. CDR3 nucleotide sequence: TGCAGCGCAGGGCCGTCCTCTGGAAACACCATATATTTT. Translated, it gives CSAGPSSGNTIYF.

V and J are TRBV6-5 and TRBJ2-5; perhaps TRBD1 as D (6 bases). The J call may be incorrect, as the DNA end agrees better with TRBJ2-7. The germline V gene encodes CDR1 MNHEY and CDR2 SVGAGI. The CDR3 sequence is 14 residues long. CDR3 in DNA: TGTGCCAGCAGTTGGGGGCCGTATCCCCACGAGCAGTACTTC. Translated: CASSWGPYPHEQYF.

The gene calls are TRBV27 and TRBJ1-6, with D possibly TRBD1 on 5 matching bases. CDR1 and CDR2 from the germline V gene are MNHEY and SMNVEV (reference sequence). This CDR3 has 14 residues. The V end was cut by 0 bases, the J end by 13 bases, with 13 bases between. The CDR3 region is CASSLSRDPSPLHF. The CDR3 bases are TGTGCCAGCAGTTTATCCCGGGACCCCTCCCCCCTCCACTTT.

This clonotype was seen a few times. The CDR3 sequence: CASSLGGQGKFGYTF. CDR3 bases: TGTGCCAGCAGCTTAGGAGGACAGGGAAAATTCGGCTACACCTTC. The chain joins TRBV7-8 to TRBJ1-2; 8 bases fit TRBD1. The germline gives CDR1 SGHVS, CDR2 FQNEAQ. The junction had 9 bases not matched to a gene; V was cut back by 1 base and J by 8 bases. The CDR3 spans 15 residues. Full variable domain (rest looked up from reference TRBV7-8 and TRBJ1-2): GAGVSQSPRYKVAKRGQDVALRCDPISGHVSLFWYQQALGQGPEFLTYFQNEAQLDKSGLPSDRFFAERPEGSVSTLKIQRTQQEDSAVYLCASSLGGQGKFGYTFGSGTRLTVV.

The chain joins TRBV14 to TRBJ2-4, with a possible D match to TRBD2 (6 bases). Germline CDR1 and CDR2: SGHDN and FVKESK. V was pared by 2 bases and J by 6 bases, with 26 bases between. CDR3 length equals 19 residues. In DNA form, the CDR3 reads TGTGCCAGCAGCCAACCTGGAGGGAGGCAGAGAAAAGTGGGAAACATTCAGTACTTC. The encoded protein is CASSQPGGRQRKVGNIQYF.

This clonotype was seen more than once but under ten times. The genes are TRBV20-1 and TRBJ2-7; 9 bases are shared with TRBD2. Germline-derived CDR1 and CDR2 are DFQATT and SNEGSKA (reference sequence). V was clipped by 6 bases and J by 7 bases; unmatched bases: 13. The CDR3 has 14 residues. CDR3 region: CSAEGASGVKEQYF. The CDR3 nucleotides read TGCAGTGCCGAGGGTGCTAGCGGGGTTAAGGAGCAGTACTTC.

The V gene is TRBV24-1, the J gene TRBJ2-1; no firm D call. The CDR3 is 15 residues long. The V end was cut by 1 base, the J end by 2 bases, with 8 bases between. Looked up from germline, CDR1 is KGHDR and CDR2 is SFDVKD. The CDR3 DNA follows: TGTGCCACCAGTGATTTAGCCGGACCCTACAATGAGCAGTTCTTC. The encoded protein is CATSDLAGPYNEQFF.